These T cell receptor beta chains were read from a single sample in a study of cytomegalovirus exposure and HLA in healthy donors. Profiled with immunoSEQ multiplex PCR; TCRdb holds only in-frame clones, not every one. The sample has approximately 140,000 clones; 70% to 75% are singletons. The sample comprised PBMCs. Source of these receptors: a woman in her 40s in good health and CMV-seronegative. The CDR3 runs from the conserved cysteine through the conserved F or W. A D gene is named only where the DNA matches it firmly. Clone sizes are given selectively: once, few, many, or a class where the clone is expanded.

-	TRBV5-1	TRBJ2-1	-	CASSSGAGADNEQFF	TGCGCCAGCAGCTCCGGGGCGGGGGCGGACAATGAGCAGTTCTTC
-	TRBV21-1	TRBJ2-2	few	CASSKGTGRAGELFF	TGTGCCAGCAGCAAGGGTACAGGGAGGGCCGGGGAGCTGTTTTTT
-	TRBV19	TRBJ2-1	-	CASKGGLSGDNEQFF	TGTGCCAGTAAAGGTGGGTTATCCGGGGACAATGAGCAGTTCTTC
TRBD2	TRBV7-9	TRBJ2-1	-	CASSLGGTSGGDEQFF	TGTGCCAGCAGCTTAGGAGGGACTAGCGGGGGTGATGAGCAGTTCTTC
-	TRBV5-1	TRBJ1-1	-	CASSLSGGRTEAFF	TGCGCCAGCAGCTTGTCGGGGGGCCGGACTGAAGCTTTCTTT
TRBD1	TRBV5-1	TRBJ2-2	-	CASSRDRSNTGELFF	TGCGCCAGCAGCCGGGACAGGTCGAACACCGGGGAGCTGTTTTTT
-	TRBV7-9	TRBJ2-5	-	CASRAGAGETQYF	TGTGCCAGCCGCGCGGGGGCAGGGGAGACCCAGTACTTC
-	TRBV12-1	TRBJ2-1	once	CASTRARDRGPKYDNEQFF	TGTGCCAGCACCCGCGCCCGGGACAGGGGGCCCAAGTACGACAATGAGCAGTTCTTC
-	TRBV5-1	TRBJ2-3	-	CASRRESDTQYF	TGCGCCAGTAGGAGAGAGTCAGATACGCAGTATTTT
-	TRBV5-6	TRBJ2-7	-	CASSLGGTPYEQYF	TGTGCCAGCAGCTTGGGAGGGACACCATACGAGCAGTACTTC
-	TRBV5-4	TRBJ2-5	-	CASTKGQNQETQYF	TGTGCCAGCACCAAAGGACAGAATCAAGAGACCCAGTACTTC
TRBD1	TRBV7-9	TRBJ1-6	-	CASSSGQNNSPLHF	TGTGCCAGCAGCTCGGGACAGAATAATTCACCCCTCCACTTT
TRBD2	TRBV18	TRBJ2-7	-	CASSPFRGGGATYEQYF	TGTGCCAGCTCACCATTCCGGGGGGGCGGTGCTACCTACGAGCAGTACTTC
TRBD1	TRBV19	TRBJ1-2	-	CATTGGYGYTF	TGTGCCACCACAGGGGGCTATGGCTACACCTTC
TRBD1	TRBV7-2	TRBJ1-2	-	CASSYRDRGVLARF	TGTGCCAGCAGCTACCGGGACAGGGGGGTACTCGCCCGATTC
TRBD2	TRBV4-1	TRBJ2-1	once	CASRGRTRTLYNEQFF	TGCGCCAGCAGGGGACGGACTAGGACTTTATACAATGAGCAGTTCTTC
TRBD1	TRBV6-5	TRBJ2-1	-	CASLTGVPYNEQFF	TGTGCCAGCCTAACAGGGGTGCCCTACAATGAGCAGTTCTTC
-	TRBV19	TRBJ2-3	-	CASNEQNTDTQYF	TGTGCCAGTAACGAACAGAACACAGATACGCAGTATTTT
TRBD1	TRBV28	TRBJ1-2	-	CASSSRDRVRLRYGYTF	TGTGCCAGCAGTTCCCGGGACAGGGTCCGTCTAAGATATGGCTACACCTTC
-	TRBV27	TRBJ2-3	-	CASSLRGNTDTQYF	TGTGCCAGCAGTTTACGTGGCAACACAGATACGCAGTATTTT
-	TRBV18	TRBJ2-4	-	CASSPGETLTKNIQYF	TGTGCCAGCTCACCCGGAGAGACTTTGACGAAGAACATTCAGTACTTC
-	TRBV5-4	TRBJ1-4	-	CASSSEPRVESEKLFF	TGTGCCAGCAGCTCCGAACCCAGGGTGGAGAGTGAAAAACTGTTTTTT
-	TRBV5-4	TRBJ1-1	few	CASSLASNTEAFF	TGTGCCAGCAGCTTGGCGTCGAACACTGAAGCTTTCTTT
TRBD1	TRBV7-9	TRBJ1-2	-	CASSSTTRQGASGYTF	TGTGCCAGCAGCTCCACCACTAGACAGGGGGCAAGTGGCTACACCTTC